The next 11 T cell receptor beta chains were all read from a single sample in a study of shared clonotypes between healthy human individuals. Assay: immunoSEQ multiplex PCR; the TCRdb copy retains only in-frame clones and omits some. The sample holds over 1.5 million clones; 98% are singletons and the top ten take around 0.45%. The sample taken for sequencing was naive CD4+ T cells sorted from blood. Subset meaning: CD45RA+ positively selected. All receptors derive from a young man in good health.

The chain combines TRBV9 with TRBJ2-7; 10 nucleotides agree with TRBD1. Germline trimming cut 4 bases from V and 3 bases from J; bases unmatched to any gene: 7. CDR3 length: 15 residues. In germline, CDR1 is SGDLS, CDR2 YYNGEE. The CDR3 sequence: CASSTRTGGDYEQYF. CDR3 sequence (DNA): TGTGCCAGCAGCACCCGGACAGGGGGGGACTACGAGCAGTACTTC.

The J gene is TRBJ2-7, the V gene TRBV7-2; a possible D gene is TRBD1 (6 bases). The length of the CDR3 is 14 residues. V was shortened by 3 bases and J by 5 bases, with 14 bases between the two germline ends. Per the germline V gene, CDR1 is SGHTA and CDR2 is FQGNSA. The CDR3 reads CASSFRDKKDEQYF. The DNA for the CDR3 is TGTGCCAGCAGCTTCCGGGACAAGAAAGACGAGCAGTACTTC.

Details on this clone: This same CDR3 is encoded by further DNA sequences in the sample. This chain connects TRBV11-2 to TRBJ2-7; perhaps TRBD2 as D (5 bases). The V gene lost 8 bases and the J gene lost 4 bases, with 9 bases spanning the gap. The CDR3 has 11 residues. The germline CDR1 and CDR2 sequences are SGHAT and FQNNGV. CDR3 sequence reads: CASREGYEQYF. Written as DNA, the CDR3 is TGTGCCAGCCGTGAGGGTTACGAGCAGTACTTC.

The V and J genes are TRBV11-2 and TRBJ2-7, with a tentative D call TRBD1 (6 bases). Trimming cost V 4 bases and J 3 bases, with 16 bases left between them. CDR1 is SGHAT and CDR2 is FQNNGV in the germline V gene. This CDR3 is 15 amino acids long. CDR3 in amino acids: CASSSNPTGIYEQYF. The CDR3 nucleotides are TGTGCCAGCAGCTCAAACCCGACAGGTATCTACGAGCAGTACTTC.

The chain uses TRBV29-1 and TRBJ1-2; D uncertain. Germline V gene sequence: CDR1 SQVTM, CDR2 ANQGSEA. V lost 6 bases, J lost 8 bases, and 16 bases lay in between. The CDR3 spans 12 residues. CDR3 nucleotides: TGCAGCGTGTATCGGCTGCGCGACGGCTACACCTTC. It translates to CSVYRLRDGYTF. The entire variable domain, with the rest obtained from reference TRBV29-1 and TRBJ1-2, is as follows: SAVISQKPSRDICQRGTSLTIQCQVDSQVTMMFWYRQQPGQSLTLIATANQGSEATYESGFVIDKFPISRPNLTFSTLTVSNMSPEDSSIYLCSVYRLRDGYTFGSGTRLTVV.

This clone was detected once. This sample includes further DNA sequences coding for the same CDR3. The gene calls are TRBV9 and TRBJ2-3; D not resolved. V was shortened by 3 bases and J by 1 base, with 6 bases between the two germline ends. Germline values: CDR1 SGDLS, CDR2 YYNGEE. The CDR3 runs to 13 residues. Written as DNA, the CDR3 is TGTGCCAGCAGCGCATTAGGCACAGATACGCAGTATTTT. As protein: CASSALGTDTQYF. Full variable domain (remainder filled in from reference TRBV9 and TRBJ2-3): DSGVTQTPKHLITATGQRVTLRCSPRSGDLSVYWYQQSLDQGLQFLIQYYNGEERAKGNILERFSAQQFPDLHSELNLSSLELGDSALYFCASSALGTDTQYFGPGTRLTVL.

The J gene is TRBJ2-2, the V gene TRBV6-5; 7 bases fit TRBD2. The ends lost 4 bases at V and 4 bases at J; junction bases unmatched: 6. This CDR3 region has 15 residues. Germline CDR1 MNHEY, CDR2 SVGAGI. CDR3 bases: TGTGCCAGCAGTTCCCGGGACTACCGCACCGGGGAGCTGTTTTTT. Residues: CASSSRDYRTGELFF.

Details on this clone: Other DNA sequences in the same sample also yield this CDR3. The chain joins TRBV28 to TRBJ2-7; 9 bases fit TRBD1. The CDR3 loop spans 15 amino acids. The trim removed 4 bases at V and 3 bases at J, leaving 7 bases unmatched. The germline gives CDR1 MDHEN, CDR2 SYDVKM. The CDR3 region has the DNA TGTGCCAGCAGTTCCCCGGGACAGGGACTCTACGAGCAGTACTTC. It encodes CASSSPGQGLYEQYF.

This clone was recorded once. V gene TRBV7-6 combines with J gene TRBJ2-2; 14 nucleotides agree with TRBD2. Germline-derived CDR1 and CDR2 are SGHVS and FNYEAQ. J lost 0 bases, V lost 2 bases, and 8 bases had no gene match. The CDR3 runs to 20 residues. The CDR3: CASSLLIGLAGGSNTGELFF. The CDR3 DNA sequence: TGTGCCAGCAGCTTATTGATAGGACTAGCGGGAGGCTCGAACACCGGGGAGCTGTTTTTT.

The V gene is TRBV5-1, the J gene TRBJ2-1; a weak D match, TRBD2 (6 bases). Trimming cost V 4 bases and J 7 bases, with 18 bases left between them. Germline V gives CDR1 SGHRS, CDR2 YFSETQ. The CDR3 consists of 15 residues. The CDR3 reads CASSDSGSLNNEQFF. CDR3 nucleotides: TGCGCCAGCAGCGACTCCGGGAGTTTGAATAATGAGCAGTTCTTC.

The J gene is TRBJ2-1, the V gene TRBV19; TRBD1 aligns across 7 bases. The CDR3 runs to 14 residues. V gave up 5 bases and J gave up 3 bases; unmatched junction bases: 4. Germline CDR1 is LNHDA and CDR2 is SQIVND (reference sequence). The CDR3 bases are TGTGCCAGTAGTCGACAGGGTGACTACAATGAGCAGTTCTTC. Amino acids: CASSRQGDYNEQFF.